This T cell receptor (beta chain) was sequenced for a study of blood T cell repertoires in COVID-19. Study as a whole: Donors in the United States, Italy and Spain gave samples during acute or convalescent COVID-19. PBMCs, B-cell-depleted T cells, or T cells were the source of the cDNA or gDNA that made up the material.

This CDR3 is 14 amino acids long. Germline loops: CDR1 MNHNY, CDR2 SVGAGI (reference sequence). Trimming shortened V by 7 bases and J by 3 bases, and 15 bases separated the two germline ends. Seattle patients were enrolled during active infection and followed longitudinally. As originally analysed: Amplification of reference gene primers was used by the study to estimate nucleated cell counts. The assay was immunoSEQ multiplex PCR, and TCRdb's table has in-frame clones only and misses some. V, J and clone size reflect that table, while D and trimming were determined from the DNA. The data hold about 170,000 clones, with around four fifths observed a single time.

Sequenced sample: peripheral blood. The sequence derives from a woman aged 80 or over with COVID-19, enrolled during active disease. The chain carries TRBV6-6 and TRBJ1-1; D is possibly TRBD1 (5 bases). The CDR3: CASTWGRAYTEAFF. The CDR3 nucleotides read TGTGCCAGCACCTGGGGGAGGGCCTACACTGAAGCTTTCTTT.